The rows below give T cell receptor beta chains drawn from one sample of a study of shared clonotypes between healthy human individuals. Sequencing used immunoSEQ multiplex PCR; TCRdb keeps in-frame clones, though not all of them. The sample comprises approximately 2,300,000 clones, 85% to 95% of which are singletons, and approximately 0.4% rests with the top ten. Sequenced material: naive CD4+ T cells from PBMCs. The source is a man between 18 and 35 years old in good health. Some clones in this sample may be carry-over from other donors' samples. CDR3s include the opening cysteine and the closing phenylalanine or tryptophan. D genes are given only for firm matches. Part of the rows lack a size; the others show once, few, many or a class for expanded clones.

CASSLGQGAQGYTF | TGCGCCAGCAGCTTGGGACAGGGGGCGCAGGGCTACACCTTC | NA | TRBJ1-2 | TRBV5-1 | TRBD1
CASSLTGQGRRDLYEQYF | TGTGCCAGCAGTTTAACGGGACAGGGTCGCCGCGACCTCTACGAGCAGTACTTC | NA | TRBJ2-7 | TRBV27 | TRBD1
CASSLGAAGPDTQYF | TGTGCCAGCAGTTTAGGGGCGGCCGGGCCAGATACGCAGTATTTT | NA | TRBJ2-3 | TRBV28 | NA
CASSLPPIVYEQFF | TGCGCCAGCAGCCTTCCTCCAATCGTCTATGAGCAGTTCTTC | NA | TRBJ2-1 | TRBV5-1 | NA
CASSPQRQGNGYTF | TGTGCCAGCTCACCACAAAGACAGGGGAATGGCTACACCTTC | NA | TRBJ1-2 | TRBV18 | TRBD1
CASNPGQAASTQYF | TGTGCCAGTAACCCTGGACAGGCCGCGAGTACGCAGTATTTT | NA | TRBJ2-3 | TRBV19 | TRBD1
CASSLADSRYEQYF | TGCGCCAGCAGCTTGGCGGACTCTAGATACGAGCAGTACTTC | NA | TRBJ2-7 | TRBV5-1 | NA
CASSFRGGQISYEQYF | TGTGCCAGCAGTTTTAGAGGCGGGCAGATCAGCTACGAGCAGTACTTC | NA | TRBJ2-7 | TRBV27 | NA
CASSLDRSLMNTEAFF | TGTGCCAGCAGCTTGGACAGGAGCCTAATGAACACTGAAGCTTTCTTT | NA | TRBJ1-1 | TRBV5-4 | NA
CASSSTGSYGYTF | TGTGCCAGCAGCTCGACAGGGTCCTATGGCTACACCTTC | NA | TRBJ1-2 | TRBV5-6 | TRBD1
CATSIPGGGYNEQFF | TGTGCCACCAGCATACCGGGAGGTGGCTACAATGAGCAGTTCTTC | NA | TRBJ2-1 | TRBV15 | TRBD2
CASSPPSGTYEQYF | TGTGCCAGCAGCCCGCCCAGCGGGACTTACGAGCAGTACTTC | NA | TRBJ2-7 | TRBV28 | TRBD2
CASSPRTGRAETQYF | TGTGCCAGCAGCCCGCGGACAGGGAGGGCCGAGACCCAGTACTTC | NA | TRBJ2-5 | TRBV7-2 | NA
CAWSGVGYSPLHF | TGTGCCTGGAGTGGGGTAGGGTACTCACCCCTCCACTTT | NA | TRBJ1-6 | TRBV30 | NA
CAIRHSPLGYTF | TGTGCCATCAGGCACAGTCCTCTTGGCTACACCTTC | NA | TRBJ1-2 | TRBV10-3 | NA
CASRIGGAYGYTF | TGCGCCAGCAGGATCGGGGGCGCCTATGGCTACACCTTC | once | TRBJ1-2 | TRBV5-1 | NA
CASSLAATSVATGELFF | TGTGCCAGCAGCTTAGCTGCGACTAGCGTCGCCACCGGGGAGCTGTTTTTT | NA | TRBJ2-2 | TRBV7-2 | TRBD2
CASSTGTRRESDTQYF | TGTGCCAGTAGTACGGGAACTAGGAGAGAATCAGATACGCAGTATTTT | NA | TRBJ2-3 | TRBV19 | NA
CASSLGQVNNEQYF | TGTGCCAGCAGCTTAGGACAGGTAAATAACGAGCAGTACTTC | NA | TRBJ2-7 | TRBV7-2 | NA
CASSVGTGRTDTQYF | TGCGCCAGCAGCGTAGGGACAGGTAGAACAGATACGCAGTATTTT | NA | TRBJ2-3 | TRBV5-1 | TRBD1
CASSLWDRQWGYTF | TGTGCCAGCAGCTTATGGGACAGGCAGTGGGGCTACACCTTC | NA | TRBJ1-2 | TRBV28 | TRBD1
CASSADRGADTQYF | TGTGCCAGCAGCGCGGACAGGGGAGCGGATACGCAGTATTTT | NA | TRBJ2-3 | TRBV7-2 | TRBD1
CASSELGPETQYF | TGCGCCAGCAGTGAGTTGGGGCCAGAGACCCAGTACTTC | NA | TRBJ2-5 | TRBV10-2 | NA
CASAPQGGYNEQFF | TGTGCCAGCGCCCCACAGGGGGGGTACAATGAGCAGTTCTTC | NA | TRBJ2-1 | TRBV6-5 | NA
CASTQLWGGELFF | TGCGCCAGCACCCAACTCTGGGGCGGGGAGCTGTTTTTT | NA | TRBJ2-2 | TRBV5-1 | NA
CASSLEWGSTEAFF | TGCGCCAGCAGCTTGGAGTGGGGGAGTACTGAAGCTTTCTTT | NA | TRBJ1-1 | TRBV5-1 | NA
CASSLSNTEAFF | TGTGCCAGCAGCTTATCGAACACTGAAGCTTTCTTT | few | TRBJ1-1 | TRBV11-2 | NA
CASSRTGANTQYF | TGTGCCAGCAGTCGGACAGGTGCGAATACGCAGTATTTT | NA | TRBJ2-3 | TRBV6-5 | TRBD1
CASSPKGAGDLGEQYF | TGCGCCAGCAGCCCTAAGGGGGCGGGAGATCTTGGCGAGCAGTACTTC | NA | TRBJ2-7 | TRBV4-3 | NA
CASSTQTGGSGNTIYF | TGTGCCAGCAGCACCCAGACAGGGGGCTCTGGAAACACCATATATTTT | once | TRBJ1-3 | TRBV9 | TRBD1
CASSRTASNQPQHF | TGTGCCAGTAGCCGGACAGCTAGCAATCAGCCCCAGCATTTT | NA | TRBJ1-5 | TRBV19 | NA